The 14 T cell receptor beta chains presented below share a single source sample, sequenced in a study of cytomegalovirus exposure and HLA in healthy donors. Primers for the PCR totalled 60 Vbeta and 13 Jbeta. Here immunoSEQ multiplex PCR was the method, and the copy in TCRdb shows in-frame clones only, minus some. The table includes 200,000 to 250,000 clones, just under 85% detected once. Sequenced: PBMCs. These receptors were taken from a woman aged 40 to 55 in good health and CMV-seronegative.

This rearrangement joins TRBV7-2 to TRBJ2-3; 9 bases map to TRBD2. V lost 2 bases and J lost 4; bases outside the gene matches: 10. This CDR3 is built from 17 residues. Germline V gene lookup returns CDR1 SGHTA and CDR2 FQGNSA. CDR3 region: CASSLPTTSGGADTQYF. CDR3 coding DNA: TGTGCCAGCAGCTTACCGACGACTAGCGGTGGTGCAGATACGCAGTATTTT.

The CDR3 loop reads CASSQDSWTGAQATQYF. The DNA for the CDR3 is TGTGCCAGCAGCCAAGATTCATGGACAGGGGCCCAGGCGACCCAGTACTTC. The chain couples TRBV4-2 to TRBJ2-5; 9 bases fit TRBD1. The CDR3 contains 17 residues. In germline, CDR1 is LGHNA, CDR2 YNFKEQ. After removal of 0 bases from V and 7 bases from J, the junction contained 12 bases not matched to a gene.

With regard to this clone: Additional DNA sequences in this sample encode the identical CDR3. The chain uses TRBV11-3 and TRBJ2-1; tentatively, D is TRBD2 (5 bases). The CDR3 consists of 14 residues. In germline, CDR1 is SGHNT, CDR2 YENEEA. V was shortened by 4 bases and J by 1 base, with 8 bases between the two germline ends. The DNA of the CDR3 is TGTGCCAGCAGCTCCCGGGGATCCTACAATGAGCAGTTCTTC. It specifies CASSSRGSYNEQFF.

The rearrangement links TRBV4-2 to TRBJ1-5, with a weak D call TRBD1 (6 bases). Trimming left V 2 bases short and J 7 bases short, with 15 bases between. CDR1 is LGHNA, CDR2 YNFKEQ, per germline. The CDR3 has 15 residues. The CDR3 here is CASSQSTGSGQPQHF. CDR3 sequence (DNA): TGTGCCAGCAGCCAAAGTACAGGGAGTGGCCAGCCCCAGCATTTT.

The CDR3 sequence is CASTDRNVYEQYF. The CDR3 nucleotides read TGTGCCAGTACGGACAGAAACGTCTACGAGCAGTACTTC. The rearrangement uses TRBV7-2 and TRBJ2-7; D is perhaps TRBD1 (6 bases). V lost 9 bases and J 3 bases, leaving 15 bases between the germline ends. The CDR3 has 13 residues. Germline V CDR1 and CDR2: SGHTA, FQGNSA.

V and J are TRBV7-9 and TRBJ1-1, with 8 bases identical to TRBD1. V was pared by 0 bases and J by 5 bases, with 14 bases of the junction left unmatched. Germline values: CDR1 SEHNR, CDR2 FQNEAQ (reference sequence). This CDR3 comprises 18 residues. The DNA for the CDR3 is TGTGCCAGCAGCTTAGCGAAGGCAGGGGGCACGGGGCTGACTGAAGCTTTCTTT. Amino acid sequence: CASSLAKAGGTGLTEAFF.

The gene calls are TRBV12-5 and TRBJ2-3, with 11 positions matching TRBD2. The CDR3 has 16 amino acids. With V trimmed by 2 bases and J by 5 bases, 6 bases remained unmatched. Germline loops: CDR1 LGHNT, CDR2 FRNRAP. The CDR3 region is CASGLILAGGIDTQYF. The CDR3 DNA reads TGTGCTAGTGGTTTGATCCTAGCGGGGGGTATAGATACGCAGTATTTT.

The chain is built from TRBV4-1 and TRBJ2-5; 7 nucleotides line up with TRBD1. The germline gives CDR1 MGHRA, CDR2 YSYEKL. The V segment lost 3 bases and the J segment 5 bases; nucleotides outside the gene matches: 9. The CDR3 covers 15 residues. In nucleotides, the CDR3 is TGCGCCAGCAGCCATGCCACAGGGGACGGCGAGACCCAGTACTTC. It yields the protein CASSHATGDGETQYF.

The chain has TRBV28 and TRBJ1-1; weak D call: TRBD1 (6 bases). The CDR3 contains 15 residues. From germline, CDR1 is MDHEN and CDR2 SYDVKM. Between the trimmed V and J ends, which lost 1 base and 2 bases, there was a span of 11 bases. The CDR3 sequence: CASSLLSGANTEAFF. Written as DNA, the CDR3 is TGTGCCAGCAGTTTATTATCAGGGGCCAACACTGAAGCTTTCTTT. The entire variable domain, with the rest obtained from reference TRBV28 and TRBJ1-1, is as follows: DVKVTQSSRYLVKRTGEKVFLECVQDMDHENMFWYRQDPGLGLRLIYFSYDVKMKEKGDIPEGYSVSREKKERFSLILESASTNQTSMYLCASSLLSGANTEAFFGQGTRLTVV.

This chain joins TRBV6-5 and TRBJ2-7; D uncertain. Germline CDR1 and CDR2: MNHEY and SVGAGI. This CDR3 has 14 residues. V lost 0 bases and J lost 4, with 10 bases in between. The CDR3 DNA sequence: TGTGCCAGCAGTTACTCGTCCCCAGATTACGAGCAGTACTTC. Protein product: CASSYSSPDYEQYF.

This clone was detected only a few times. The rearrangement joins TRBV4-3 to TRBJ1-4; D might be TRBD1 (6 bases). The ends were cut back, 1 base at V and 5 bases at J, with 17 bases in the middle. Germline V gene sequence: CDR1 LGHNA, CDR2 YSLEER. The CDR3 extends over 17 amino acids. The CDR3: CASSQAPGGGGNEKLFF. CDR3 DNA: TGCGCCAGCAGCCAAGCCCCGGGCGGGGGCGGGAATGAAAAACTGTTTTTT.

This sequence joins TRBV7-2 and TRBJ1-1; 8 positions match TRBD1. This CDR3 has 14 amino acids. With V trimmed by 1 base and J by 3 bases, 1 base remained unmatched. The germline V gene encodes CDR1 SGHTA and CDR2 FQGNSA. CDR3 nucleotides: TGTGCCAGCAGCTTAGGACAGGGGTACACTGAAGCTTTCTTT. Protein: CASSLGQGYTEAFF.

V usage is TRBV2 and J usage is TRBJ2-4; possibly TRBD1 for D (7 bases). Trimming stripped 3 bases from V and 9 bases from J, with 12 bases between. Germline V CDR1 and CDR2: SNHLY, FYNNEI. CDR3 length: 13 amino acids. CDR3: CASSEVRGAIQYF. CDR3 bases: TGTGCCAGCAGTGAGGTCAGGGGGGCCATTCAGTACTTC.

V is TRBV6-6 and J is TRBJ1-1; D not resolved. Germline assignment: CDR1 MNHNY and CDR2 SVGAGI (reference sequence). The CDR3 runs to 13 residues. The V end was cut by 2 bases, the J end by 3 bases, with 7 bases between. The chain's CDR3 is CASSYAGYTEAFF. The CDR3 nucleotides read TGTGCCAGCAGTTACGCGGGGTACACTGAAGCTTTCTTT.